This T cell receptor beta chain came from a study of blood T cell repertoires in COVID-19. Sequencing was performed with immunoSEQ multiplex PCR; in TCRdb, only in-frame clones are kept and a portion is missing. The sample comprises about 160,000 clones, over 75% of which are singletons, and less than 6% rests with the top ten. The CDR3 is made up of 14 amino acids. V lost 1 base to trimming and J lost 6 bases; unmatched junction nucleotides: 1. Looked up from germline, CDR1 is SGHNT and CDR2 is YYREEE (reference sequence). This clone was observed a few times. Which cohort a participant joined came from the clinical history participants gave. Before being deemed recovered, Cohort 3 donors had two negative PCRs, clearance, or symptom resolution.

This receptor was identified in a man aged 35-49 years who had recovered from COVID-19. The chain links TRBV5-4 to TRBJ2-2, with 9 bases matching TRBD2. Sequenced input: PBMCs or T cells enriched from blood (not recorded which). CDR3 in DNA: TGTGCCAGCAGCTTGAAGCGGGGGGCCGGGGAGCTGTTTTTT. Translation gives CASSLKRGAGELFF.